These 27 T cell receptor beta chains were sequenced from one sample in a study of T cells in Graves' hyperthyroidism and ophthalmopathy. Researchers took RNA transcripts and amplified the TCR beta CDR3 regions from them. First-round RT-PCR of the TCR CDR3 relied on the HTBI primer set. TCRdb used MiXCR to reprocess the multiplex PCR reads, holding one entry per CDR3 protein. The sample lists about 380,000 distinct CDR3 sequences, 11% to 15% occurring once. The sample taken for sequencing was blood. These receptors were taken from a woman aged 55-69 years with Graves' hyperthyroidism.

The sample holds many counts of this clonotype. This chain joins TRBV30 and TRBJ2-2; D is undetermined. CDR1 GTSNPN and CDR2 SVGIG come from the germline V gene (reference sequence). The CDR3 covers 11 residues. Trimming took off 3 bases at V and 6 bases at J, with 5 bases between the two ends. CDR3 region: CAWRIAGELFF. CDR3 in DNA: TGTGCCTGGAGGATAGCCGGGGAGCTGTTTTTT.

The V and J genes are TRBV2 and TRBJ2-1; no firm D call. This CDR3 contains 16 residues. V lost 2 bases to trimming and J lost 0 bases, with 11 bases between them. Germline CDR1 is SNHLY and CDR2 is FYNNEI. CDR3 coding DNA: TGTGCCAGCAGTGAACAGCATCAGACCTCCTACAATGAGCAGTTCTTC. Translating it yields CASSEQHQTSYNEQFF.

In its sample, this clonotype was seen a few times. The genes are TRBV7-8 and TRBJ1-6; D may be TRBD1 (5 bases). The CDR3 contains 15 residues. Germline CDR1 is SGHVS and CDR2 is FQNEAQ. The V gene lost 1 base and the J gene lost 9 bases, with 13 bases spanning the gap. In DNA, the CDR3 is TGTGCCAGCAGCTTAGTCGGGCAGGGTGGTTCACCCCTCCACTTT. Translated: CASSLVGQGGSPLHF.

About this clonotype: This may be a read error: a much more frequent sequence differs by one nucleotide. This chain uses TRBV10-3 with TRBJ2-5; 7 bases fit TRBD2. V gave up 0 bases and J gave up 5 bases; unmatched junction bases: 15. Germline assignment: CDR1 ENHRY and CDR2 SYGVKD. The CDR3 contains 18 residues. The CDR3 reads CAISESVREGSSGETQYF. CDR3 coding DNA: TGTGCCATCAGTGAGTCGGTGAGGGAGGGCTCCTCGGGGGAGACCCAGTACTTC.

V gene TRBV7-8 combines with J gene TRBJ1-2; no firm D call. Germline V gene lookup returns CDR1 SGHVS and CDR2 FQNEAQ. The CDR3 totals 15 residues. Between the trimmed V and J ends, which lost 1 base and 0 bases, there was a span of 9 bases. CDR3: CASSLGGSANYGYTF. In nucleotides, the CDR3 is TGTGCCAGCAGCTTAGGAGGGTCAGCTAACTATGGCTACACCTTC.

This clonotype was observed many times. V is TRBV2 and J is TRBJ2-7; perhaps TRBD2 as D (6 bases). Per germline, CDR1 SNHLY and CDR2 FYNNEI. V lost 6 bases and J 3 bases, leaving 9 bases between the germline ends. The CDR3 length is 12 residues. The CDR3 is CASRSSGYEQYF. In DNA, the CDR3 is TGTGCCAGCAGGAGTAGCGGCTACGAGCAGTACTTC.

Comment on this clonotype: This sequence may be a read error, since a much larger clone differs from it by one base. V and J are TRBV6-6 and TRBJ2-1; 14 nucleotides line up with TRBD2. Matching the DNA end better, TRBJ2-7 makes the J call doubtful. The CDR3 is 17 amino acids. The germline CDR1 and CDR2 sequences are MNHNY and SVGAGI (reference sequence). CDR3 protein: CASSYSGGLAGDNEQYF. Written as DNA, the CDR3 is TGTGCCAGCAGTTACTCAGGGGGACTAGCGGGAGACAATGAGCAGTACTTC.

This clonotype was recorded at least ten times. The chain couples TRBV12-3 or TRBV12-4 to TRBJ1-1, with TRBD1 identical over 10 bases. J was trimmed by 3 bases and V by 3 bases; bases with no gene match: 1. The CDR3 contains 14 residues. As DNA, the CDR3 is TGTGCCAGCAGTTTGGGGACAGGGGACACTGAAGCTTTCTTT. Protein sequence: CASSLGTGDTEAFF.

This clonotype was picked up many times. The genes are TRBV9 and TRBJ1-2, with 9 bases identical to TRBD1. The V segment lost 4 bases and the J segment 5 bases; nucleotides outside the gene matches: 9. The germline V gene has CDR1 SGDLS and CDR2 YYNGEE. The CDR3 has 15 amino acids. The CDR3 nucleotides are TGTGCCAGCAGCCCTCGACAGGGGGTAGAGTATGGCTACACCTTC. It yields the protein CASSPRQGVEYGYTF.

The chain is built from TRBV6-1 and TRBJ1-2; 10 positions match TRBD1. This CDR3 comprises 16 residues. Per the germline V gene, CDR1 is MNHNS and CDR2 is SASEGT. Trimming took 6 bases from V and 4 from J; bases not matched to a gene: 11. The CDR3, as DNA: TGTGCCAGCAGGGTAATCGGACAGGGGGGAATCTATGGCTACACCTTC. This translates into CASRVIGQGGIYGYTF.

This clonotype was seen more than once but under ten times. This chain links TRBV7-8 with TRBJ2-4, with 8 bases that match TRBD1. CDR3 length: 20 amino acids. J gave up 0 bases and V 5 bases, and 18 bases lay outside the gene matches. Per the germline V gene, CDR1 is SGHVS and CDR2 is FQNEAQ. The CDR3, as DNA: TGTGCCAGCAGCAATAGCCCGGGACAGGCTGATCCACTAGCCAAAAACATTCAGTACTTC. It codes for CASSNSPGQADPLAKNIQYF.

This clonotype was recorded at least ten times. The rearrangement joins TRBV7-8 to TRBJ1-4; D remains ambiguous. The CDR3 totals 15 residues. Trimming took 1 base from V and 4 from J, leaving 10 bases between them. Germline V CDR1 and CDR2: SGHVS, FQNEAQ. The CDR3, as DNA: TGTGCCAGCAGCTTAGAGGGCAGACTTAATGAAAAACTGTTTTTT. Translating gives CASSLEGRLNEKLFF.

V is TRBV29-1 and J is TRBJ2-3; D is perhaps TRBD2 (6 bases). The CDR3 runs 15 residues. V lost 1 base and J lost 0, with 11 bases in between. Germline V gene lookup returns CDR1 SQVTM and CDR2 ANQGSEA. The CDR3 DNA reads TGCAGCGTTGAAGGGTCGACTAGGAGCACAGATACGCAGTATTTT. Its translation: CSVEGSTRSTDTQYF.

This clonotype has ten or more counts. The chain combines TRBV7-6 with TRBJ2-1; tentatively, D is TRBD1 or TRBD2 (5 bases each). Germline CDR1 reads SGHVS; CDR2 reads FNYEAQ. Trimming stripped 5 bases from V and 10 bases from J, with 15 bases between. This CDR3 is 13 amino acids long. The CDR3 region has the DNA TGTGCCAGCAGCCCTATTTGGGGGAACGAGCAGTTCTTC. It is translated as CASSPIWGNEQFF.

The table lists this clonotype with a count of one. The chain employs TRBV7-9 and TRBJ2-1, with D possibly matching TRBD1 (6 bases). V was trimmed by 1 base and J by 15 bases, leaving 16 bases between them. CDR3 size: 13 residues. From germline, CDR1 is SEHNR and CDR2 FQNEAQ (reference sequence). The CDR3: CASSLERNLGGFF. In DNA, the CDR3 is TGTGCCAGCAGCTTAGAAAGAAACTTAGGGGGGTTCTTC. The variable domain in full, with the rest retrieved from reference TRBV7-9 and TRBJ2-1, is DTGVSQNPRHKITKRGQNVTFRCDPISEHNRLYWYRQTLGQGPEFLTYFQNEAQLEKSRLLSDRFSAERPKGSFSTLEIQRTEQGDSAMYLCASSLERNLGGFFGPGTRLTVL.

This clonotype was picked up a small number of times. This chain uses TRBV24-1 with TRBJ2-2; D is unresolved. V gave up 7 bases and J gave up 5 bases, with 4 bases separating them. Germline V gene sequence: CDR1 KGHDR, CDR2 SFDVKD. The CDR3 consists of 11 residues. Here the CDR3 DNA reads TGTGCCACCAGCGGAACCGGGGAGCTGTTTTTT. This encodes CATSGTGELFF.

There are many counts of this clonotype. The rearrangement links TRBV2 to TRBJ2-2; 12 nucleotides align to TRBD2. The V segment lost 3 bases and the J segment 7 bases; nucleotides outside the gene matches: 9. The CDR3 extends over 17 amino acids. Germline loops: CDR1 SNHLY, CDR2 FYNNEI. The CDR3 sequence is CASSDLASGRGIGELFF. Here the CDR3 DNA reads TGTGCCAGCAGTGATTTGGCTAGCGGGAGGGGGATCGGGGAGCTGTTTTTT.

The chain links TRBV10-2 to TRBJ1-1, with TRBD1 matching 7 bases. Germline V CDR1 and CDR2: WSHSY, SAAADI. Germline trimming cut 6 bases from V and 4 bases from J; bases unmatched to any gene: 8. The CDR3 loop spans 14 amino acids. The CDR3: CASSPGTASTEAFF. DNA of the CDR3: TGCGCCAGCAGCCCCGGGACAGCTAGCACTGAAGCTTTCTTT.

At least ten counts were recorded for this clonotype. This chain uses TRBV30 with TRBJ1-1; D remains ambiguous. Trimming shortened V by 3 bases and J by 8 bases, and 10 bases separated the two germline ends. The germline V gene encodes CDR1 GTSNPN and CDR2 SVGIG (reference sequence). This CDR3 has 11 residues. In nucleotides, the CDR3 is TGTGCCTGGAGGCGTACAGTAGAAGCTTTCTTT. Its protein is CAWRRTVEAFF. Together with reference TRBV30 and TRBJ1-1, the CDR3 gives the full variable domain: SQTIHQWPATLVQPVGSPLSLECTVEGTSNPNLYWYRQAAGRGLQLLFYSVGIGQISSEVPQNLSASRPQDRQFILSSKKLLLSDSGFYLCAWRRTVEAFFGQGTRLTVV.

This clonotype was recorded a few times. This chain connects TRBV30 to TRBJ1-2, with D unclear. Germline V gene sequence: CDR1 GTSNPN, CDR2 SVGIG (reference sequence). The V end was cut by 4 bases, the J end by 1 base, with 4 bases between. CDR3 length: 11 amino acids. The CDR3 sequence is CAWNSNYGYTF. CDR3 nucleotides: TGTGCCTGGAATAGTAACTATGGCTACACCTTC.

This clonotype was seen at least ten times. J is TRBJ2-1 and V is TRBV9; perhaps TRBD2 as D (6 bases). Germline-derived CDR1 and CDR2 are SGDLS and YYNGEE. CDR3 length: 15 residues. V dropped 0 bases and J dropped 11 bases, with 18 bases sitting between them. The CDR3 protein is CASSVGGRHLSKQFF. DNA for the CDR3: TGTGCCAGCAGCGTAGGTGGGAGGCACCTCAGTAAGCAGTTCTTC.

The table lists this clonotype with a few counts. The V call is TRBV7-9, the J call TRBJ2-7; D remains unclear. The germline V gene encodes CDR1 SEHNR and CDR2 FQNEAQ (reference sequence). The V end lost 3 bases, the J end lost 7 bases, and 22 bases lay between the germline ends. CDR3 length: 16 amino acids. The CDR3 sequence is CASSLSDVALLGEQYF. CDR3 DNA sequence: TGTGCCAGCAGCTTGTCCGACGTTGCCCTTCTCGGAGAGCAGTACTTC.

This clonotype came up a few times. The gene calls are TRBV19 and TRBJ1-5, with 10 bases fitting TRBD1. Germline lookup yields CDR1 LNHDA and CDR2 SQIVND (reference sequence). CDR3 length: 17 amino acids. The junction had 14 bases not matched to a gene; V was cut back by 5 bases and J by 7 bases. DNA of the CDR3: TGTGCCAGTAGTCTTGAAACCGGGACAGGGGTCGGACAGCCCCAGCATTTT. It specifies CASSLETGTGVGQPQHF.

This clonotype has only a few counts. The rearrangement links TRBV7-3 to TRBJ1-3; possible D gene TRBD1, 6 bases. Germline CDR1 SGHTA, CDR2 FQGTGA. V was shortened by 5 bases and J by 4 bases, with 18 bases between the two germline ends. This CDR3 spans 16 amino acids. The CDR3 sequence: CASSPGHSVSGNTIYF. The CDR3 DNA sequence: TGTGCCAGCAGCCCGGGACATTCTGTTTCCGGAAACACCATATATTTT. Full variable domain (rest looked up from reference TRBV7-3 and TRBJ1-3): GAGVSQTPSNKVTEKGKYVELRCDPISGHTALYWYRQSLGQGPEFLIYFQGTGAADDSGLPNDRFFAVRPEGSVSTLKIQRTERGDSAVYLCASSPGHSVSGNTIYFGEGSWLTVV.

As for this clonotype: Given the absence of the conserved phenylalanine or tryptophan at the CDR3 end, a read error is likely. The chain links TRBV18 to TRBJ1-6; D is undetermined. The CDR3 is made up of 16 amino acids. CDR1 is KGHSH and CDR2 is LQKENI in the germline V gene. V lost 3 bases and J lost 4, with 13 bases in between. In DNA form, the CDR3 reads TGTGCCAGCTCACCCGTCCGGGCAGCATATAATTCACCCCTCCACTCT. Translated: CASSPVRAAYNSPLHS.

This clonotype has a handful of counts. The chain employs TRBV11-3 and TRBJ1-3; perhaps TRBD1 as D (6 bases). The V gene lost 7 bases and the J gene lost 2 bases, with 21 bases spanning the gap. Germline V lookup: CDR1 SGHNT, CDR2 YENEEA. The CDR3 contains 17 residues. CDR3 loop: CASNTAPGGRTGNTIYF. DNA for the CDR3: TGTGCCAGCAACACGGCGCCTGGGGGGCGAACTGGAAACACCATATATTTT.

The CDR3 region has the DNA TGTGCCAGCAGTGAAAATCCGGGCACTGAAGCTTTCTTT. Its protein product is CASSENPGTEAFF. The chain carries TRBV2 and TRBJ1-1; no firm D call. Germline CDR1 is SNHLY and CDR2 is FYNNEI. The CDR3 is made up of 13 amino acids. Trimming pared 2 bases from V and 4 bases from J, leaving 8 bases between.